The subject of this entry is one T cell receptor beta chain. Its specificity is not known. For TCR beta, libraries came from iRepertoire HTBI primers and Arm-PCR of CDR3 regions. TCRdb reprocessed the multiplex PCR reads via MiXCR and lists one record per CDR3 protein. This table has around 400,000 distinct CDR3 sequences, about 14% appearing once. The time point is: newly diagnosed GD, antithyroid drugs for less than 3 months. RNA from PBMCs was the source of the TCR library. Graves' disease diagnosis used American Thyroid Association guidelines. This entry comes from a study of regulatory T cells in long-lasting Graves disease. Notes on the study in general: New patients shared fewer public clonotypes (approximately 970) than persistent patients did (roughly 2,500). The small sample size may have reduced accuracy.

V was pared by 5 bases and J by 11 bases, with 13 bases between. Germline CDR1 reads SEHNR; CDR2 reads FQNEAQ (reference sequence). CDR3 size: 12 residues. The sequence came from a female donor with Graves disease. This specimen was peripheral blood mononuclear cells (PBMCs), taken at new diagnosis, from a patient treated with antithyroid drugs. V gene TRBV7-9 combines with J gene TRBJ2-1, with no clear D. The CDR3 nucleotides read TGTGCCAGCAGCCCAGTCCCCGGGCAGCAGTTCTTC. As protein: CASSPVPGQQFF.